The source of this TCR beta chain is a study of immune evolution from preneoplasia to lung adenocarcinoma. Only in-frame clones appear in the TCRdb table, and some are missing; sequencing was by immunoSEQ multiplex PCR. Of fewer than 6,500 clones in the sample, about 73% were seen once. In germline, CDR1 is SGHDT, CDR2 YYEEEE. The CDR3 has 13 residues. The V gene end was trimmed by 4 bases and the J gene end by 7 bases; junction bases not matched to a gene: 7. V usage is TRBV5-6 and J usage is TRBJ1-2, with 7 bases that match TRBD1. The receptor was derived from a donor aged 70 or over with lung adenocarcinoma. Sequenced sample: FFPE lung adenocarcinoma in situ tissue. The chain's CDR3 is CASSPQGGGGYTF. CDR3 in DNA: TGTGCCAGCAGCCCTCAGGGGGGTGGTGGCTACACCTTC.